The present entry profiles one TCR beta chain with its context. Its antigen is not known. This same CDR3 is encoded by further DNA sequences in the sample. Assay: immunoSEQ multiplex PCR; the TCRdb copy retains only in-frame clones and omits some. The sample records roughly 2.5 million clones, approximately 90% being singletons. The sample comes from a study of shared clonotypes between healthy human individuals. Points from the study as a whole: Clonotype sharing across donors was expected to vary with sequencing depth.

V lost 3 bases and J 0 bases, leaving 6 bases between the germline ends. This CDR3 contains 13 residues. Per the germline V gene, CDR1 is KGHSH and CDR2 is LQKENI. The V and J genes are TRBV18 and TRBJ2-7, with D possibly being TRBD1 (5 bases). The receptor was isolated from a man aged 18 to 29 in good health. What was sequenced was naive CD4+ T cells sorted from blood. The subset denotes: CD45RA+ positively selected. The CDR3 here is CASSPTASYEQYF. As DNA, the CDR3 is TGTGCCAGCTCACCGACAGCCTCCTACGAGCAGTACTTC.